Presented here are 20 T cell receptor beta chains from one specimen sequenced in a study of blood T cell repertoires in COVID-19. The assay was immunoSEQ multiplex PCR, and TCRdb's table has in-frame clones only and misses some. The table lists 150,000 to 180,000 clones, approximately 83% of them singletons. Sequenced material: peripheral blood. The receptors here all came from a woman in her sixties or seventies with acute or convalescent COVID-19.

The rearrangement uses TRBV28 and TRBJ1-2; 11 positions agree with TRBD1. Germline V CDR1 and CDR2: MDHEN, SYDVKM. Trimming at V came to 4 bases and at J to 7 bases, leaving 5 bases not matched to a gene. This CDR3 has 14 residues. In nucleotides, the CDR3 is TGTGCCAGCAGTTACGGACAGGGGGCGCTTGGCTACACCTTC. Protein sequence: CASSYGQGALGYTF.

The J gene is TRBJ2-3, the V gene TRBV7-2; 14 nucleotides align to TRBD2. The V gene's germline CDR1 is SGHTA and CDR2 FQGNSA. Trimming at V came to 5 bases and at J to 6 bases, leaving 7 bases not matched to a gene. This CDR3 spans 16 amino acids. The chain's CDR3 is CASSPRLAGGSDTQYF. The CDR3 DNA reads TGTGCCAGCAGCCCCAGACTAGCGGGGGGGTCGGATACGCAGTATTTT. The variable domain in full, with the rest retrieved from reference TRBV7-2 and TRBJ2-3, is GAGVSQSPSNKVTEKGKDVELRCDPISGHTALYWYRQSLGQGLEFLIYFQGNSAPDKSGLPSDRFSAERTGGSVSTLTIQRTQQEDSAVYLCASSPRLAGGSDTQYFGPGTRLTVL.

The rearrangement uses TRBV6-5 and TRBJ2-7, with a tentative D call TRBD2 (6 bases). The germline V gene encodes CDR1 MNHEY and CDR2 SVGAGI. V was pared by 7 bases and J by 7 bases, with 17 bases between. This CDR3 contains 13 residues. For the CDR3, the DNA is TGTGCCAGCACCTTACTCGATGGAGGGGAGCAGTACTTC. Translated: CASTLLDGGEQYF.

The chain uses TRBV5-8 and TRBJ1-1; 7 bases are shared with TRBD1. V shed 10 bases and J 0 bases; nucleotides not matched to a gene: 18. The CDR3 runs to 17 residues. The germline V gene encodes CDR1 SGHTS and CDR2 YDEGEE. CDR3: CAYSRRRGQLVNTEAFF. The CDR3, as DNA: TGTGCCTATTCACGGAGGAGGGGGCAGTTAGTGAACACTGAAGCTTTCTTT. Combining the CDR3 with reference TRBV5-8 and TRBJ1-1 gives the whole variable domain EAGVTQSPTHLIKTRGQQATLRCSPISGHTSVYWYQQALGLGLQFLLWYDEGEERNRGNFPPRFSGRQFPNYSSELNVNALELEDSALYLCAYSRRRGQLVNTEAFFGQGTRLTVV.

The chain links TRBV7-3 to TRBJ2-5; TRBD2 matches at 7 bases. CDR1 and CDR2 from the germline V gene are SGHTA and FQGTGA. This CDR3 comprises 15 residues. V shed 2 bases, J shed 0 bases, and the junction held 3 bases outside the gene matches. The CDR3 DNA reads as TGTGCCAGCAGCTTATGGGGAGGGGACCAAGAGACCCAGTACTTC. Its protein is CASSLWGGDQETQYF.

The gene calls are TRBV4-1 and TRBJ2-5; 12 positions match TRBD2. Looked up from germline, CDR1 is MGHRA and CDR2 is YSYEKL. CDR3 length equals 17 residues. The ends lost 3 bases at V and 1 base at J; junction bases unmatched: 6. DNA of the CDR3: TGCGCCAGCAGCCATAGGGCTAGCGGGGGGGTCCAAGAGACCCAGTACTTC. The encoded protein is CASSHRASGGVQETQYF.

The rearrangement joins TRBV5-3 to TRBJ1-2, with D perhaps matching TRBD1 (6 bases). TRBV5-3 is placed among ORFs of uncertain function. V was pared by 0 bases and J by 0 bases, with 15 bases between. The CDR3 contains 17 residues. The CDR3, as DNA: TGTGCCAGAAGCTTGGGGACAGAAGAGCCTCCTAACTATGGCTACACCTTC. This gives the protein CARSLGTEEPPNYGYTF.

Comments on this clone: A read error may produce the germline difference seen at one junction end. The V gene is TRBV25-1, the J gene TRBJ2-1; 11 bases are shared with TRBD2. This CDR3 is 17 amino acids long. Germline V gene data show CDR1 as MGHDK and CDR2 as SYGVNS. The CDR3: CASSELGSGGAVNEQFF. CDR3 in DNA: TGTGCCAGCAGCGAATTGGGTAGCGGGGGGGCGGTTAATGAGCAGTTCTTC. The entire variable domain, with the rest obtained from reference TRBV25-1 and TRBJ2-1, is as follows: EADIYQTPRYLVIGTGKKITLECSQTMGHDKMYWYQQDPGMELHLIHYSYGVNSTEKGDLSSESTVSRIRTEHFPLTLESARPSHTSQYLCASSELGSGGAVNEQFFGPGTRLTVL.

The CDR3 DNA reads TGCGCCAGCAGCGAAACAGGGGCTGAGCAGTTCTTC. Its translation: CASSETGAEQFF. The rearrangement joins TRBV4-1 to TRBJ2-1; 7 nucleotides agree with TRBD1. In germline, CDR1 is MGHRA, CDR2 YSYEKL. The CDR3 extends over 12 amino acids. Trimming cost V 5 bases and J 9 bases; bases outside gene matches: 4.

This chain joins TRBV7-9 and TRBJ1-2, with TRBD1 as a possible D gene (6 bases). Looked up from germline, CDR1 is SEHNR and CDR2 is FQNEAQ (reference sequence). CDR3 size: 16 residues. Trimming left V 2 bases short and J 1 base short, with 14 bases between. For the CDR3, the DNA is TGTGCCAGCAGCTTAAGGAAGGGGGTTGATAACTATGGCTACACCTTC. This translates into CASSLRKGVDNYGYTF.

The CDR3 reads CASSQGVEGVGSGNTIYF. In DNA, the CDR3 is TGTGCCAGCAGCCAAGGTGTTGAGGGGGTGGGCTCTGGAAACACCATATATTTT. The rearrangement links TRBV4-2 to TRBJ1-3; maybe TRBD1 (6 bases). The CDR3 contains 18 residues. V dropped 1 base and J dropped 0 bases, with 16 bases sitting between them. Germline-derived CDR1 and CDR2 are LGHNA and YNFKEQ.

The CDR3 nucleotides read TGTGCCAGCAATCAAAGGCCAGGGGGCACTAATGAAAAACTGTTTTTT. Translated, it gives CASNQRPGGTNEKLFF. The chain has TRBV28 and TRBJ1-4; 8 bases align to TRBD1. This CDR3 spans 16 amino acids. V lost 7 bases and J lost 2; bases outside the gene matches: 9. Germline V gene data show CDR1 as MDHEN and CDR2 as SYDVKM.

A single count supports this clone. V usage is TRBV28 and J usage is TRBJ1-2; 7 nucleotides agree with TRBD1. The CDR3 runs to 13 residues. The J segment lost 6 bases and the V segment lost 6 bases, leaving 7 bases of the junction unmatched. In germline, CDR1 is MDHEN, CDR2 SYDVKM. As DNA, the CDR3 is TGTGCCAGCAGGGCTACAGGGGCACATGGCTACACCTTC. It is translated as CASRATGAHGYTF.

The chain links TRBV5-1 to TRBJ1-6; D ambiguous. V was cut by 3 bases and J by 0 bases, with 16 bases left in between. The CDR3 spans 18 residues. Germline V lookup: CDR1 SGHRS, CDR2 YFSETQ. DNA of the CDR3: TGCGCCAGCAGCTCTGTCGGGGTTTCCAGCTCCTATAATTCACCCCTCCACTTT. Protein: CASSSVGVSSSYNSPLHF. Drawing the rest from reference TRBV5-1 and TRBJ1-6, the complete variable domain is KAGVTQTPRYLIKTRGQQVTLSCSPISGHRSVSWYQQTPGQGLQFLFEYFSETQRNKGNFPGRFSGRQFSNSRSEMNVSTLELGDSALYLCASSSVGVSSSYNSPLHFGNGTRLTVT.

The V call is TRBV3-1 (or the pseudogene TRBV3-2), the J call TRBJ2-5; 10 bases agree with TRBD2. The germline CDR1 and CDR2 sequences are LGHDT and YNNKEL (reference sequence). The V and J ends lost 4 bases and 0 bases, in that order; junction bases with no gene match: 11. The CDR3 loop spans 18 amino acids. For the CDR3, the DNA is TGTGCCAGCAGCCGAAGGCTAGCGGGGGTTTCGTACCAAGAGACCCAGTACTTC. Protein: CASSRRLAGVSYQETQYF.

This chain joins TRBV3-1 (or the pseudogene TRBV3-2) and TRBJ1-2; weak D call: TRBD1 (6 bases). Germline assignment: CDR1 LGHDT and CDR2 YNNKEL (reference sequence). The CDR3 is 15 amino acids. V was clipped by 2 bases and J by 4 bases, with 14 bases between them. DNA of the CDR3: TGTGCCAGCAGCCAAATCGGGGGGGCCCCCTATGGCTACACCTTC. It is translated as CASSQIGGAPYGYTF.

The rearrangement links TRBV5-1 to TRBJ2-7, with TRBD1 matching over 8 bases. Trimming at V came to 3 bases and at J to 0 bases, leaving 14 bases not matched to a gene. Germline-derived CDR1 and CDR2 are SGHRS and YFSETQ. The CDR3 covers 18 residues. Written as DNA, the CDR3 is TGCGCCAGCAGCTATGTACAAACAGGACAGGGAAGCTCCTACGAGCAGTACTTC. It is translated as CASSYVQTGQGSSYEQYF.

The chain uses TRBV7-9 and TRBJ1-1; 12 bases are a match to TRBD1. V shed 5 bases, J shed 4 bases, and the junction held 5 bases outside the gene matches. Germline lookup yields CDR1 SEHNR and CDR2 FQNEAQ (reference sequence). This CDR3 has 15 residues. In DNA form, the CDR3 reads TGTGCCAGCAGCCCCCGGGACAGGGGGCCCACTGAAGCTTTCTTT. It is translated as CASSPRDRGPTEAFF.

This chain connects TRBV30 to TRBJ1-1; weak D call: TRBD1 (5 bases). Germline lookup yields CDR1 GTSNPN and CDR2 SVGIG (reference sequence). The CDR3 loop spans 14 amino acids. The V end was cut by 0 bases, the J end by 5 bases, with 13 bases between. The CDR3 coding sequence is TGTGCCTGGAGTGTAAGAGCAGGGCGGACTGAAGCTTTCTTT. Its protein product is CAWSVRAGRTEAFF. Full variable domain (outside the CDR3, taken from reference TRBV30 and TRBJ1-1): SQTIHQWPATLVQPVGSPLSLECTVEGTSNPNLYWYRQAAGRGLQLLFYSVGIGQISSEVPQNLSASRPQDRQFILSSKKLLLSDSGFYLCAWSVRAGRTEAFFGQGTRLTVV.

This clone showed up just once. This chain uses TRBV10-3 with TRBJ2-3, with 9 bases matching TRBD1. The CDR3 length is 15 residues. Germline loops: CDR1 ENHRY, CDR2 SYGVKD. J gave up 2 bases and V 3 bases, and 3 bases lay outside the gene matches. Written as DNA, the CDR3 is TGTGCCATCAGTGAAGGGACAGGGTCCACAGATACGCAGTATTTT. Protein: CAISEGTGSTDTQYF.